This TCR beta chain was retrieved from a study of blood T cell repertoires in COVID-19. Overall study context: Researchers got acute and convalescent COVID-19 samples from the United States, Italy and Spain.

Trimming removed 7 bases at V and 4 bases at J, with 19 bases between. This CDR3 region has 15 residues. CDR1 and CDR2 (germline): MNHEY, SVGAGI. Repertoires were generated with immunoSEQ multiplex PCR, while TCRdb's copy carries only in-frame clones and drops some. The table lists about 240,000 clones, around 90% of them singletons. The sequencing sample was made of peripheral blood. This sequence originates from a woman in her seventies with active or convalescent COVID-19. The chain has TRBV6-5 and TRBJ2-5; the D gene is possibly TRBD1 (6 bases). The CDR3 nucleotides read TGTGCCAGCACCGACATATCGGCAGGGGTAGAGACCCAGTACTTC. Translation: CASTDISAGVETQYF.